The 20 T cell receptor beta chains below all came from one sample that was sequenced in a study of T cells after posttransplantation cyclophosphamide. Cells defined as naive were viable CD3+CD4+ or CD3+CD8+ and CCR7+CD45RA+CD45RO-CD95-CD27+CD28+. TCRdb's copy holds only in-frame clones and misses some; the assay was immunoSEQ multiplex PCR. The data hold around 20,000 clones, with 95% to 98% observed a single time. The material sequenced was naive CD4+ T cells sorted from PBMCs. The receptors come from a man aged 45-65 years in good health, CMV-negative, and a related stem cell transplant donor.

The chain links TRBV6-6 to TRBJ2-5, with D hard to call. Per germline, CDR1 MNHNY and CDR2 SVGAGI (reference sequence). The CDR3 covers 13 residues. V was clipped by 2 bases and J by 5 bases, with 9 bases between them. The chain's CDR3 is CASSYVLGETQYF. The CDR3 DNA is TGTGCCAGCAGTTACGTCCTCGGGGAGACCCAGTACTTC.

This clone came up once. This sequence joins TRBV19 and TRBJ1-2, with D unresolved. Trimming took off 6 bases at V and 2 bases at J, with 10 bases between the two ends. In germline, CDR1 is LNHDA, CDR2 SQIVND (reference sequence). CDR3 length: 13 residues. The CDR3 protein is CASSEGVNYGYTF. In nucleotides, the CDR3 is TGTGCCAGTAGCGAGGGAGTCAACTATGGCTACACCTTC.

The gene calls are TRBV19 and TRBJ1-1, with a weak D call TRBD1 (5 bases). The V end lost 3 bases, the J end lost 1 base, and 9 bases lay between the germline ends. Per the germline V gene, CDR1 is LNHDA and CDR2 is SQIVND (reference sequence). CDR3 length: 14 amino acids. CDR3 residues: CASSIDRENTEAFF. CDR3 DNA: TGTGCCAGTAGTATTGACAGAGAGAACACTGAAGCTTTCTTT.

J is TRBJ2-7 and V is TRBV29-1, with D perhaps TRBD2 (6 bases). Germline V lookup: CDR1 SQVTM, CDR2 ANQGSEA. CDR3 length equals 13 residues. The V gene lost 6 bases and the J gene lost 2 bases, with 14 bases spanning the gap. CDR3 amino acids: CSVAGTSPYEQYF. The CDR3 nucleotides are TGCAGCGTAGCCGGGACTTCCCCCTACGAGCAGTACTTC.

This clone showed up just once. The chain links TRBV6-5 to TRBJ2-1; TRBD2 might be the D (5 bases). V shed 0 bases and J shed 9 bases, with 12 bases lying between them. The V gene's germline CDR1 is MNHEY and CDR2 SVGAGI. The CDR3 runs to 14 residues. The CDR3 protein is CASSYSQERVEQFF. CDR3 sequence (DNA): TGTGCCAGCAGTTACTCGCAGGAGAGGGTTGAGCAGTTCTTC.

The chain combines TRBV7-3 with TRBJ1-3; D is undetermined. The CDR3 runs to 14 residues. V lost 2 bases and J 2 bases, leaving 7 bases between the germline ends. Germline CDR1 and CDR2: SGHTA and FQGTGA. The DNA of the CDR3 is TGTGCCAGCAGCTTAGGGCCGGCTGGAAACACCATATATTTT. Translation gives CASSLGPAGNTIYF.

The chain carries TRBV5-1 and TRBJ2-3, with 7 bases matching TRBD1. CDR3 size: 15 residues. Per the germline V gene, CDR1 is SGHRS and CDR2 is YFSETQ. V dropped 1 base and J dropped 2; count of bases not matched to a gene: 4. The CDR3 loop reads CASSLTGQPTDTQYF. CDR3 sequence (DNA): TGCGCCAGCAGCTTGACGGGACAGCCCACAGATACGCAGTATTTT.

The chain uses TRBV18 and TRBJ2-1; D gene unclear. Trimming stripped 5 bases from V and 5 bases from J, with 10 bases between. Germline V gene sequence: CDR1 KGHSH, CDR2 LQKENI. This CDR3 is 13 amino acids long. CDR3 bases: TGTGCCAGCTCAGCCTACGGAGACAATGAGCAGTTCTTC. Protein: CASSAYGDNEQFF.

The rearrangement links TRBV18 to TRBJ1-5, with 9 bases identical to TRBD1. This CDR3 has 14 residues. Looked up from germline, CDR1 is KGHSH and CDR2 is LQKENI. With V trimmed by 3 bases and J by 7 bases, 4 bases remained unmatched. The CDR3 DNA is TGTGCCAGCTCACCTGGGACAGGGTCACAGCCCCAGCATTTT. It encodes CASSPGTGSQPQHF.

In DNA, the CDR3 is TGTGCCAGCTCACCAGGGCAGAACACTGAAGCTTTCTTT. Protein sequence: CASSPGQNTEAFF. The J gene is TRBJ1-1, the V gene TRBV18; D uncertain. The CDR3 has 13 amino acids. Trimming took off 2 bases at V and 1 base at J, with 5 bases between the two ends. Germline V lookup: CDR1 KGHSH, CDR2 LQKENI.

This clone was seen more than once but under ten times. The CDR3 nucleotides read TGTGCCAGCAGCGGTCGACAGGGGCTCTCTGGAAACACCATATATTTT. Translation: CASSGRQGLSGNTIYF. The V gene is TRBV5-4, the J gene TRBJ1-3; TRBD1 matches 8 bases. J was trimmed by 0 bases and V by 4 bases; bases with no gene match: 6. There are 16 residues in the CDR3. The V gene's germline CDR1 is SGHNT and CDR2 YYREEE (reference sequence).

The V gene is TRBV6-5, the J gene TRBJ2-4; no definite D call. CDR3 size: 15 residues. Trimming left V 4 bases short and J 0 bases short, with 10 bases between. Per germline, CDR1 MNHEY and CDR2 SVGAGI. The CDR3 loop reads CASSSASLAKNIQYF. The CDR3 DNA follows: TGTGCCAGCAGTTCCGCGAGTTTAGCCAAAAACATTCAGTACTTC.

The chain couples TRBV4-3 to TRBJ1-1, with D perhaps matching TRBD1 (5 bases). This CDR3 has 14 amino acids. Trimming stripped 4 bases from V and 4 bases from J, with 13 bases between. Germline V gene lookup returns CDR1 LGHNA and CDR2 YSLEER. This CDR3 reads CASSRGLSFTEAFF. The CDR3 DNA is TGCGCCAGCAGCCGGGGACTGTCTTTCACTGAAGCTTTCTTT.

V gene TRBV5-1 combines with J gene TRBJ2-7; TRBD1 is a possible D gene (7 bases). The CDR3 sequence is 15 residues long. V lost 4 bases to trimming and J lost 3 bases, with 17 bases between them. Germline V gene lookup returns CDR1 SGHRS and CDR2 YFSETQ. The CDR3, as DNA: TGCGCCAGCAGCGCGGGACAGAGTCTTTACTACGAGCAGTACTTC. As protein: CASSAGQSLYYEQYF.

The CDR3 region is CASSLTSSMRGTQYF. The CDR3 DNA follows: TGTGCCAGCAGCTTGACTAGCAGCATGCGTGGGACGCAGTATTTT. The gene calls are TRBV5-4 and TRBJ2-3; D may be TRBD2 (6 bases). The V end lost 1 base, the J end lost 9 bases, and 18 bases lay between the germline ends. The CDR3 totals 15 residues. Germline V CDR1 and CDR2: SGHNT, YYREEE (reference sequence).

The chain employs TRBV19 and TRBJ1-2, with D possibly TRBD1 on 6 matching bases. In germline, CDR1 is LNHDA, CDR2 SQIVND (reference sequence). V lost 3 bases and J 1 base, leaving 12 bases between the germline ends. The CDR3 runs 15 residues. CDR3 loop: CASSIVTGSNYGYTF. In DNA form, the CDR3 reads TGTGCCAGTAGTATCGTGACAGGAAGTAACTATGGCTACACCTTC.

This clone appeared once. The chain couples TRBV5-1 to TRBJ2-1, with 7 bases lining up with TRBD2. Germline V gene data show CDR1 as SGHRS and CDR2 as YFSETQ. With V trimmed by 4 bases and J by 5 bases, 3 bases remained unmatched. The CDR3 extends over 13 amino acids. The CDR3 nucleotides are TGCGCCAGCAGCCAAACTAGCGACAATGAGCAGTTCTTC. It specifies CASSQTSDNEQFF.

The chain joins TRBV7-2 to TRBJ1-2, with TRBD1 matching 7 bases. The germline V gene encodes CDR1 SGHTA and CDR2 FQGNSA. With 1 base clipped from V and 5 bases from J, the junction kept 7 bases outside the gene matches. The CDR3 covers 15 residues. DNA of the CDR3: TGTGCCAGCAGCTTAGTCCCACAGGGGACGTATGGCTACACCTTC. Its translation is CASSLVPQGTYGYTF. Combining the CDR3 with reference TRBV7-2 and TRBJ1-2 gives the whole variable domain GAGVSQSPSNKVTEKGKDVELRCDPISGHTALYWYRQSLGQGLEFLIYFQGNSAPDKSGLPSDRFSAERTGGSVSTLTIQRTQQEDSAVYLCASSLVPQGTYGYTFGSGTRLTVV.

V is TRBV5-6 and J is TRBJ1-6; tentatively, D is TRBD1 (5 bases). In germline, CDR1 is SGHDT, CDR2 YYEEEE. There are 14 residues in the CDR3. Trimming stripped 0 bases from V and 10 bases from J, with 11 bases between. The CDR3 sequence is CASSLETVYSPLHF. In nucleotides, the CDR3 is TGTGCCAGCAGCTTGGAGACAGTTTACTCACCCCTCCACTTT.

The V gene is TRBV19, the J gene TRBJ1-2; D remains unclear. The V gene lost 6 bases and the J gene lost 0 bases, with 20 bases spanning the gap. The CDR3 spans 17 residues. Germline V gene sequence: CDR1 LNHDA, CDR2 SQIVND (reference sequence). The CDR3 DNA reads TGTGCCAGTAGCCCCCATGCGACATCCTGGGCTAACTATGGCTACACCTTC. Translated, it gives CASSPHATSWANYGYTF.